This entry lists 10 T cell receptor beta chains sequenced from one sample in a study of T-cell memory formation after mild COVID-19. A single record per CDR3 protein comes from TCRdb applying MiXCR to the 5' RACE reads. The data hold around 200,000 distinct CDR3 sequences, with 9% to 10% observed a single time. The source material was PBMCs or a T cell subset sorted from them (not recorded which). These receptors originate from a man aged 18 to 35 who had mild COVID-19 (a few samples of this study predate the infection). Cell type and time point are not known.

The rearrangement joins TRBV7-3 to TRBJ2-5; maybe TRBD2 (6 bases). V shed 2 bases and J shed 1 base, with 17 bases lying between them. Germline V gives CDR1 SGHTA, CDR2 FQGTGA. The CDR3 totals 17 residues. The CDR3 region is CASSLGVTGTAQETQYF. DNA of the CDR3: TGTGCCAGCAGCTTAGGGGTAACCGGGACTGCCCAAGAGACCCAGTACTTC.

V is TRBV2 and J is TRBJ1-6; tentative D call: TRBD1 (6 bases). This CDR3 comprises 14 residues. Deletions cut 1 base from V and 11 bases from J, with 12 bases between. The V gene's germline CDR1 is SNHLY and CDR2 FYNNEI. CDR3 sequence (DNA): TGTGCCAGCAGTGAAGACAGGGTTGGGACACCCCTCCACTTT. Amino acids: CASSEDRVGTPLHF.

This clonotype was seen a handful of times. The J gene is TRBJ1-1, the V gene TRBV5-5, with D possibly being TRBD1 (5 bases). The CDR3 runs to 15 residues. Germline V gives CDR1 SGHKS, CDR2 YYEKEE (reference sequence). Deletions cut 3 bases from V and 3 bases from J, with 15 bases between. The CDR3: CASSSRPRGDTEAFF. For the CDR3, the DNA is TGTGCCAGCAGCTCGAGACCGAGAGGGGACACTGAAGCTTTCTTT.

CDR3 bases: TGCGCCAGCAGCCAAGATCGCGCCTACGAGCAGTACTTC. As protein: CASSQDRAYEQYF. V usage is TRBV4-3 and J usage is TRBJ2-7; the D is unclear. Germline CDR1 and CDR2: LGHNA and YSLEER. The ends were cut back, 0 bases at V and 2 bases at J, with 5 bases in the middle. CDR3 length: 13 residues.

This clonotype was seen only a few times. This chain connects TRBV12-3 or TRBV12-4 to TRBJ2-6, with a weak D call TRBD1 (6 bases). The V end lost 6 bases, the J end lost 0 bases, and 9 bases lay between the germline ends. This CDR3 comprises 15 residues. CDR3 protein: CASSHRASGANVLTF. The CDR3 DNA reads TGTGCCAGCAGCCACAGGGCCTCTGGGGCCAACGTCCTGACTTTC.

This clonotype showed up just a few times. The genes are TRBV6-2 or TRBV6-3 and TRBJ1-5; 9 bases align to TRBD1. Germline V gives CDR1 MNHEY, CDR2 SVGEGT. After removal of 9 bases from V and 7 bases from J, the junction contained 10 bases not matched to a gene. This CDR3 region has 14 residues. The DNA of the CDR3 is TGTGCCAGTTACGCCGGGACAGGGAGCCAGCCCCAGCATTTT. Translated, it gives CASYAGTGSQPQHF.

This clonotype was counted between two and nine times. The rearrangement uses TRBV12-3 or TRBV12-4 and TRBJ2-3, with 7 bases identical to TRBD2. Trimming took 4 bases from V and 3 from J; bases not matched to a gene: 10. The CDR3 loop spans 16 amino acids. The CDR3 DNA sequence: TGTGCCAGCAGTTATTGGGGGGGAGCTGGTACAGATACGCAGTATTTT. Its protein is CASSYWGGAGTDTQYF.

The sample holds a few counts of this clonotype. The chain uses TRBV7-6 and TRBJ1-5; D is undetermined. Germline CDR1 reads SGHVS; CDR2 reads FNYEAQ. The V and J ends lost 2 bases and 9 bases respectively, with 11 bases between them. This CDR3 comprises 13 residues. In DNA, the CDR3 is TGTGCCAGCAGCTTAATAGTCTCGGGGCCCCAGCATTTT. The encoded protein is CASSLIVSGPQHF. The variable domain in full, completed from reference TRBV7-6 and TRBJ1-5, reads GAGVSQSPRYKVTKRGQDVALRCDPISGHVSLYWYRQALGQGPEFLTYFNYEAQQDKSGLPNDRFSAERPEGSISTLTIQRTEQRDSAMYRCASSLIVSGPQHFGDGTRLSIL.

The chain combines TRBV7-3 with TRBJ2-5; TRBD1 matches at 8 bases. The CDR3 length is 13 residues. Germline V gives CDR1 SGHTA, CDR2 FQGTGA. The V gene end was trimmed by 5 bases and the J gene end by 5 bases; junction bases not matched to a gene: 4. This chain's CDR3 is CASSTGTGETQYF. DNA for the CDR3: TGTGCCAGCAGCACCGGGACAGGCGAGACCCAGTACTTC.

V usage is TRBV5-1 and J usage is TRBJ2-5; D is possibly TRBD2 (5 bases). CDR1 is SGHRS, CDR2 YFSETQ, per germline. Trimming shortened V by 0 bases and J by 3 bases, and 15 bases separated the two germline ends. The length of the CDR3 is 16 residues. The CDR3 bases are TGCGCCAGCAGCTTGGGTTCCGGACTTATGAAAGAGACCCAGTACTTC. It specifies CASSLGSGLMKETQYF.